A selection of T cell receptor beta chains follows, all from one sample in a study of Graves' ophthalmopathy and Graves' hyperthyroidism. TCRdb re-called the multiplex PCR reads with MiXCR, one entry per CDR3 protein. Counted here are 200,000 to 250,000 distinct CDR3 sequences, 20% to 25% occurring once; the ten biggest clones make up 35% to 55%. Sequencing was done on a sample of peripheral blood. All receptors derive from a woman between 45 and 65 years old with Graves' ophthalmopathy. Each CDR3 is given with its conserved first and last residue. The D gene is left open where the match is weak. Size tells how often a clone was seen (once, few, many) or the class of an expanded clone, and some rows leave it out.

TRBV27,many,NA,TRBJ2-7,CASSLGAGPVYEQYF,TGTGCCAGCAGTTTGGGGGCGGGACCGGTATACGAGCAGTACTTC
TRBV6-5,many,TRBD2,TRBJ2-7,CASSSRKRERYEQYF,TGTGCCAGCAGTTCCAGGAAGCGGGAGCGATACGAGCAGTACTTC
TRBV6-5,many,NA,TRBJ2-7,CASRARGPYEQYF,TGTGCCAGCAGAGCCCGGGGTCCCTACGAGCAGTACTTC
TRBV7-9,NA,NA,TRBJ2-7,CASRTDNSYEQYF,TGTGCCAGCAGGACTGACAACTCCTACGAGCAGTACTTC
TRBV5-1,many,NA,TRBJ1-1,CASSLNGGTEAFF,TGCGCCAGCAGCTTGAATGGGGGCACTGAAGCTTTCTTT
TRBV28,many,NA,TRBJ1-1,CASSRNRAGVAFF,TGTGCCAGCAGCCGTAACAGGGCGGGGGTGGCTTTCTTT
TRBV28,NA,TRBD1,TRBJ1-1,CASTTGGGGDTEAFF,TGTGCCAGCACCACGGGCGGAGGGGGCGACACTGAAGCTTTCTTT
TRBV27,NA,TRBD2,TRBJ2-5,CASSDLLAGVETQYF,TGTGCCAGCAGTGATTTACTAGCGGGAGTAGAGACCCAGTACTTC
TRBV9,few,NA,TRBJ2-7,CASSVGPGNLYEQYF,TGTGCCAGCAGCGTAGGTCCGGGCAACCTCTACGAGCAGTACTTC
TRBV12-3/TRBV12-4,many,NA,TRBJ2-2,CASSLTGGGTGELFF,TGTGCCAGCAGTCTTACGGGTGGGGGGACCGGGGAGCTGTTTTTT
TRBV6-5,many,TRBD1,TRBJ1-4,CASRRGLDEKLFF,TGTGCCAGCAGAAGGGGGCTGGATGAAAAACTGTTTTTT